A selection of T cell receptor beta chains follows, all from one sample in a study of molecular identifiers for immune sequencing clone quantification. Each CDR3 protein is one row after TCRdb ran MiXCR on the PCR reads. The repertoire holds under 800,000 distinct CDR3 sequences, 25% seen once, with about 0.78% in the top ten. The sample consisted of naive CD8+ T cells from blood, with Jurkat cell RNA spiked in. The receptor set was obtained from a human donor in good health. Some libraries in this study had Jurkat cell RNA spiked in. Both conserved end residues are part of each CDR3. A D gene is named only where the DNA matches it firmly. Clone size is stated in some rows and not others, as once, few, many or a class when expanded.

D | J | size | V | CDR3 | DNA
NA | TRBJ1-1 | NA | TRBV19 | CASSIMGVRNTEAFF | TGCGCCAGTAGTATAATGGGGGTTCGGAACACTGAAGCTTTCTTT
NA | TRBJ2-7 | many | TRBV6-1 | CASTFIGYEQYF | TGTGCCAGCACCTTTATAGGGTACGAGCAGTACTTC
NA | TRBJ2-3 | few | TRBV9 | CASSVAAGDTQYF | TGTGCCAGCAGCGTAGCTGCGGGCGATACGCAGTATTTT
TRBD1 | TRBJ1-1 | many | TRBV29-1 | CSVEDWTGVTEAFF | TGCAGCGTTGAAGATTGGACAGGGGTCACTGAAGCTTTCTTT
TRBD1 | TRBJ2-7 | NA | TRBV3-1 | CASSPQGRTGSYEQYF | TGTGCCAGCAGCCCTCAAGGGCGGACAGGATCTTACGAGCAGTACTTC
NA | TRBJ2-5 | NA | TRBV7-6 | CASSSTSLGGTQYF | TGTGCCAGCAGCTCCACTAGTTTAGGAGGGACCCAGTACTTC
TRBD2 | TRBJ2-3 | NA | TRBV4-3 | CASSQRLAGALDTQYF | TGCGCCAGCAGCCAACGGCTAGCGGGAGCTCTAGATACGCAGTATTTT
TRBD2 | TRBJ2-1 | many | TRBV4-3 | CASSQGLAGVNEQFF | TGCGCCAGCAGCCAAGGACTAGCGGGAGTCAATGAGCAGTTCTTC
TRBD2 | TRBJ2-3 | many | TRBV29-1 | CSVKGVSGDVNSDTQYF | TGCAGCGTGAAAGGAGTTAGCGGGGACGTCAACTCAGATACGCAGTATTTT
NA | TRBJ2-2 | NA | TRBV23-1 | CAGSQLGQTNTGELFF | TGCGCCGGCAGTCAATTGGGCCAGACGAACACCGGGGAGCTGTTTTTT
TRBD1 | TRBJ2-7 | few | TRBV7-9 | CASSPRGQGATYEQYF | TGTGCCAGCAGCCCGCGAGGCCAGGGGGCAACCTACGAGCAGTACTTC
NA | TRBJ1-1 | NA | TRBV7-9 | CVETGLSTEAFF | TGTGTCGAAACAGGGTTGAGCACTGAAGCTTTCTTT
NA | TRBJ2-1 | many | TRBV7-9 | CASSLAESSYNEQFF | TGTGCCAGCAGCTTAGCCGAGAGCTCCTACAATGAGCAGTTCTTC
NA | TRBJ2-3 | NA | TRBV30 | CAWGAGVSNQPQYF | TGTGCCTGGGGGGCCGGAGTTAGCAATCAGCCCCAGTATTTT
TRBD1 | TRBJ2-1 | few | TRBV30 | CAWSPPRTGDEQFF | TGTGCCTGGAGTCCACCCCGGACAGGCGATGAGCAGTTCTTC
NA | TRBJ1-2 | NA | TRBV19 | CASSPSTFYGYTF | TGTGCCAGTAGTCCCTCCACTTTCTATGGCTACACCTTC
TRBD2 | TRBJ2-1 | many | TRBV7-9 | CASSSLLAGPSYNEQFF | TGTGCCAGCAGCTCATTACTAGCGGGACCTTCCTACAATGAGCAGTTCTTC
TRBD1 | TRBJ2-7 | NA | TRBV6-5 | CASFIAGTGGILAYEQYF | TGTGCCAGCTTTATCGCGGGGACAGGGGGAATTTTAGCCTACGAGCAGTACTTC
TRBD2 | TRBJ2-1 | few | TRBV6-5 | CASSYPGTSGYNEQFF | TGTGCCAGCAGTTACCCCGGGACTAGCGGTTACAATGAGCAGTTCTTC
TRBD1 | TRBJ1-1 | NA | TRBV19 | CASSIGDRGLSEAFF | TGTGCCAGTAGTATCGGGGACAGGGGGCTTTCTGAAGCTTTCTTT
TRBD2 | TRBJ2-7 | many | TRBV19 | CASSTTRDYLYERYF | TGTGCCAGTAGTACGACTAGGGACTACCTGTACGAGCGGTACTTC
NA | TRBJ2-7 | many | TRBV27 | CASMAGARHEQYF | TGTGCCAGCATGGCTGGGGCCCGACACGAGCAGTACTTC
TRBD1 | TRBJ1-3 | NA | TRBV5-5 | CASSFGGGAGNTIYF | TGTGCCAGCAGCTTCGGAGGGGGCGCTGGAAACACCATATATTTT
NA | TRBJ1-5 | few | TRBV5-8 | CASSLVAGVDQPQHF | TGTGCCAGCAGCTTGGTAGCAGGGGTGGATCAGCCCCAGCATTTT
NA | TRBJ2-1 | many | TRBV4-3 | CASSQAGPLNEQFF | TGCGCCAGCAGCCAAGCGGGACCCCTCAATGAGCAGTTCTTC
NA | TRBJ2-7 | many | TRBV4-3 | CASSQEPGYEQYF | TGCGCCAGCAGCCAAGAACCAGGGTACGAGCAGTACTTC
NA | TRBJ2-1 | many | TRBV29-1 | CSVDREYEQFF | TGCAGCGTTGACAGGGAGTATGAGCAGTTCTTC
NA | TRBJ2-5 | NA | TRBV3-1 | CASRAAPPYF | TGTGCCAGCCGCGCGGCGCCCCCGTACTTC
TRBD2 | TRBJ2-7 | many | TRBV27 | CASSFAGVYEQYF | TGTGCCAGCAGCTTTGCGGGGGTTTACGAGCAGTACTTC
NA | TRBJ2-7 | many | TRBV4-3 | CASSQEWEAASYEQYF | TGCGCCAGCAGCCAAGAATGGGAAGCGGCCTCCTACGAGCAGTACTTC
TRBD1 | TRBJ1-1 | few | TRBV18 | CASSLQGVEAFF | TGTGCCAGCTCATTACAGGGGGTTGAAGCTTTCTTT
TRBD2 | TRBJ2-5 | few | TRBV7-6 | CASSRNNGGDRYQETQYF | TGTGCCAGCAGTCGAAACAACGGGGGGGACCGCTACCAAGAGACCCAGTACTTC
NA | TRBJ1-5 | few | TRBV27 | CASSRRGSNQPQHF | TGTGCCAGCAGCCGGAGGGGTAGCAATCAGCCCCAGCATTTT
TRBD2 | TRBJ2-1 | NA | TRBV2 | CASSGMGEAGGPSYNEQFF | TGTGCCAGCAGTGGGATGGGGGAGGCGGGGGGGCCGTCCTACAATGAGCAGTTCTTC
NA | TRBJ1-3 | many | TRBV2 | CASSVFWGSGNTIYF | TGTGCCAGCAGTGTTTTTTGGGGCTCTGGAAACACCATATATTTT
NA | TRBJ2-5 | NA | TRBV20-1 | CSARDLRIQETQYF | TGCAGTGCTAGAGATCTCAGGATTCAGGAGACCCAGTACTTC
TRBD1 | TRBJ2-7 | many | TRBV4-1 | CASSQADATGVDEQYF | TGCGCCAGCAGCCAAGCGGATGCGACAGGGGTCGACGAGCAGTACTTC
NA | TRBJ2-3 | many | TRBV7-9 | CASSLKGLVTDTQYF | TGTGCCAGCAGCTTAAAGGGGTTGGTAACAGATACGCAGTATTTT
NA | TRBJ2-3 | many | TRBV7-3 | CASSLSNVPTDTQYF | TGTGCCAGCAGCTTAAGTAACGTCCCAACAGATACGCAGTATTTT
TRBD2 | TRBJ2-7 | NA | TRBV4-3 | CASSQIAGKYYEQYF | TGCGCCAGCAGCCAGATAGCGGGGAAATACTACGAGCAGTACTTC
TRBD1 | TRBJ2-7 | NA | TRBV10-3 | CAISETGTGLKEQYF | TGTGCCATCAGTGAGACCGGGACAGGGCTTAAGGAGCAGTACTTC